The 17 T cell receptor beta chains below were found in one sample sequenced in a study of T cells in Graves' hyperthyroidism and ophthalmopathy. Amplified TCR beta CDR3 regions derived from RNA transcripts. The TCR CDR3 first-round RT-PCR relied on the HTBI primer set. Using its own MiXCR run on the multiplex PCR reads, TCRdb lists one record per CDR3 protein. The sample holds some 350,000 distinct CDR3 sequences; nearly 15% are singletons and the top ten take roughly 20%. Sequencing was performed on blood. The origin of the receptors is an older woman with Graves' ophthalmopathy.

The V and J genes are TRBV5-1 and TRBJ2-3, with TRBD2 matching over 13 bases. The CDR3 runs to 14 residues. CDR1 is SGHRS and CDR2 is YFSETQ in the germline V gene. V lost 7 bases and J lost 7; bases outside the gene matches: 6. The CDR3 bases are TGCGCCAGCGCACTAGCGGGAGGGGCCAATACGCAGTATTTT. As protein: CASALAGGANTQYF.

This clonotype turned up a few times. The J gene is TRBJ2-4, the V gene TRBV5-1; 9 nucleotides agree with TRBD1. J gave up 8 bases and V 0 bases, and 6 bases lay outside the gene matches. CDR1 and CDR2 (germline): SGHRS, YFSETQ. The CDR3 is 15 amino acids. The CDR3: CASSLAPGQGDIQYF. In nucleotides, the CDR3 is TGCGCCAGCAGCTTGGCCCCGGGACAGGGCGACATTCAGTACTTC.

This clonotype has ten or more counts. CDR3 sequence: CAWSANREAFF. The CDR3 nucleotides read TGTGCCTGGAGTGCTAACAGGGAAGCTTTCTTT. The V and J genes are TRBV30 and TRBJ1-1; D may be TRBD1 (5 bases). Germline V lookup: CDR1 GTSNPN, CDR2 SVGIG (reference sequence). Trimming cost V 1 base and J 8 bases, with 8 bases left between them. This CDR3 is built from 11 residues.

The table lists this clonotype with many counts. This rearrangement joins TRBV28 to TRBJ2-1; possible D gene TRBD2, 7 bases. CDR3 length equals 11 residues. Trimming pared 9 bases from V and 7 bases from J, leaving 10 bases between. Germline V gene data show CDR1 as MDHEN and CDR2 as SYDVKM. The CDR3 sequence is CASEGGNEQFF. The CDR3 DNA sequence: TGTGCCAGTGAGGGGGGGAATGAGCAGTTCTTC.

A remark on this clonotype: One end of the junction varies from germline; a read error may be responsible. The chain carries TRBV30 and TRBJ2-2, with 7 bases that match TRBD2. Germline CDR1 and CDR2: GTSNPN and SVGIG (reference sequence). CDR3 length: 15 amino acids. The DNA for the CDR3 is TGTGCCTGGAGTATAACGGGAGGTCGGACCGGGGAGCTGCTTTTT. Protein product: CAWSITGGRTGELLF.

In its sample, this clonotype was seen a few times. The V gene is TRBV5-1, the J gene TRBJ2-2, with D possibly called TRBD1 or TRBD2 (6 bases each). Trimming left V 0 bases short and J 4 bases short, with 19 bases between. In germline, CDR1 is SGHRS, CDR2 YFSETQ. CDR3 length: 18 amino acids. CDR3 amino acids: CASSLVQGGSGGTGELFF. Here the CDR3 DNA reads TGCGCCAGCAGCTTGGTACAGGGTGGTAGCGGAGGCACCGGGGAGCTGTTTTTT.

There are many counts of this clonotype. This chain links TRBV3-1 with TRBJ1-1, with 8 nucleotides matching TRBD1. Trimming cost V 3 bases and J 8 bases; bases outside gene matches: 5. The CDR3 is 13 amino acids. CDR1 and CDR2 from the germline V gene are LGHDT and YNNKEL (reference sequence). CDR3: CASSQVRTGEAFF. CDR3 bases: TGTGCCAGCAGCCAGGTTCGGACAGGGGAAGCTTTCTTT. The full variable domain, in which reference TRBV3-1 and TRBJ1-1 provide the parts outside the CDR3, is DTAVSQTPKYLVTQMGNDKSIKCEQNLGHDTMYWYKQDSKKFLKIMFSYNNKELIINETVPNRFSPKSPDKAHLNLHINSLELGDSAVYFCASSQVRTGEAFFGQGTRLTVV.

This clonotype was detected ten times or more. The V and J genes are TRBV5-1 and TRBJ2-1; 9 nucleotides line up with TRBD2. This CDR3 spans 15 amino acids. The V gene's germline CDR1 is SGHRS and CDR2 YFSETQ. Trimming at V came to 0 bases and at J to 6 bases, leaving 4 bases not matched to a gene. The CDR3 DNA is TGCGCCAGCAGCTTGGGAGCGGGAGGCTCCAATGAGCAGTTCTTC. Translating gives CASSLGAGGSNEQFF.

The CDR3 DNA reads as TGCGCCAGCAGCTGGGGGGGGGGCGATCAGCCCCAGCATTTT. It translates to CASSWGGGDQPQHF. The chain links TRBV5-1 to TRBJ1-5; TRBD1 might be the D (6 bases). The germline CDR1 and CDR2 sequences are SGHRS and YFSETQ. The CDR3 has 14 residues. Between the trimmed V and J ends, which lost 3 bases and 5 bases, there was a span of 12 bases.

This clonotype was recorded many times. The CDR3, as DNA: TGTGCCAGCAGTTACTCACAGGGAATGAACAATGAGCAGTTCTTC. Amino acids: CASSYSQGMNNEQFF. This rearrangement joins TRBV6-6 to TRBJ2-1; D might be TRBD1 (6 bases). V was clipped by 0 bases and J by 5 bases, with 11 bases between them. Germline CDR1 is MNHNY and CDR2 is SVGAGI (reference sequence). The CDR3 runs to 15 residues.

The rearrangement joins TRBV5-6 to TRBJ1-5; 9 bases agree with TRBD1. The junction had 4 bases not matched to a gene; V was cut back by 0 bases and J by 6 bases. The CDR3 length is 15 residues. The germline V gene encodes CDR1 SGHDT and CDR2 YYEEEE. The CDR3 loop reads CASSLAGQGFQPQHF. The CDR3 DNA follows: TGTGCCAGCAGCTTGGCCGGACAGGGGTTTCAGCCCCAGCATTTT.

Ten or more counts support this clonotype. The genes are TRBV5-1 and TRBJ2-1, with D possibly matching TRBD2 (7 bases). This CDR3 has 18 amino acids. The V and J ends lost 2 bases and 4 bases respectively, with 22 bases between them. The germline V gene encodes CDR1 SGHRS and CDR2 YFSETQ. The CDR3 spells CASSLRGGVGLLYNEQFF. CDR3 nucleotide sequence: TGCGCCAGCAGCTTAAGGGGGGGGGTCGGACTCCTATACAATGAGCAGTTCTTC.

In regard to this clonotype: With a much larger clone just one base away, this may be a read error. The V gene is TRBV20-1, the J gene TRBJ1-6; the D gene is possibly TRBD1 (6 bases). This CDR3 contains 17 residues. Germline CDR1 and CDR2: DFQATT and SNEGSKA (reference sequence). CDR3 DNA: TGCGGTGCTAGAGATCCTAGGGCAGGGGATCATCGGTCACCCCTCCACTTT. Its translation: CGARDPRAGDHRSPLHF.

This clonotype was counted at least ten times. This chain joins TRBV10-3 and TRBJ2-3, with 10 bases that match TRBD1. V lost 7 bases to trimming and J lost 5 bases; unmatched junction nucleotides: 9. There are 15 residues in the CDR3. Germline-derived CDR1 and CDR2 are ENHRY and SYGVKD. The CDR3, as DNA: TGTGCCATCATGACCCCGGGACAGGGGATAGATACGCAGTATTTT. Protein sequence: CAIMTPGQGIDTQYF.

This clonotype was detected many times. This chain links TRBV28 with TRBJ2-7; the D is unclear. With 2 bases removed from V and 5 bases from J, the gap between germline ends came to 7 bases. The V gene's germline CDR1 is MDHEN and CDR2 SYDVKM. The CDR3 is made up of 12 amino acids. Here the CDR3 reads CASSLPKNEQYF. Here the CDR3 DNA reads TGTGCCAGCAGTTTACCGAAAAACGAGCAGTACTTC.

This clonotype has ten or more counts. The rearrangement uses TRBV3-1 and TRBJ1-2; perhaps TRBD1 as D (6 bases). This CDR3 has 13 amino acids. Germline loops: CDR1 LGHDT, CDR2 YNNKEL (reference sequence). The V gene lost 2 bases and the J gene lost 4 bases, with 8 bases spanning the gap. The CDR3 DNA is TGTGCCAGCAGCCAAAGGGGGAGCTATGGCTACACCTTC. Translation: CASSQRGSYGYTF.

This chain connects TRBV29-1 to TRBJ1-2; D not certain. The germline V gene encodes CDR1 SQVTM and CDR2 ANQGSEA. Deletions cut 1 base from V and 0 bases from J, with 9 bases between. This CDR3 comprises 14 residues. The CDR3, as DNA: TGCAGCGTTGAAGGGGAGTCTACTAACTATGGCTACACCTTC. It translates to CSVEGESTNYGYTF.